Each of the 14 T cell receptor beta chains below was sequenced from the same sample in a study of blood T cell repertoires in COVID-19. Assay: immunoSEQ multiplex PCR; the TCRdb copy retains only in-frame clones and omits some. The sample records some 350,000 clones, 85% to 90% being singletons. The sample was peripheral blood. The receptors here all came from a woman aged 70-85 years with COVID-19, enrolled during active disease.

This rearrangement joins TRBV7-8 to TRBJ2-5; TRBD1 matches 11 bases. J lost 5 bases, V lost 5 bases, and 1 base had no gene match. The CDR3 is 13 residues long. CDR1 is SGHVS, CDR2 FQNEAQ, per germline. The CDR3 DNA follows: TGTGCCAGCAGCCGGGACAGGGGGGAGACCCAGTACTTC. Translated: CASSRDRGETQYF.

This clone turned up a few times. This chain uses TRBV5-8 with TRBJ2-5; 11 bases are a match to TRBD2. CDR3 length: 14 amino acids. The J segment lost 2 bases and the V segment lost 7 bases, leaving 4 bases of the junction unmatched. Germline values: CDR1 SGHTS, CDR2 YDEGEE. The CDR3 spells CASRTSGLQETQYF. The CDR3 coding sequence is TGTGCCAGCCGGACTAGCGGGCTTCAAGAGACCCAGTACTTC.

J is TRBJ1-1 and V is TRBV6-6; no firm D call. The CDR3 is made up of 15 amino acids. Germline CDR1 MNHNY, CDR2 SVGAGI (reference sequence). V lost 7 bases to trimming and J lost 0 bases, with 15 bases between them. Here the CDR3 DNA reads TGTGCCAGCAACCCATTTATACAGATGAACACTGAAGCTTTCTTT. It specifies CASNPFIQMNTEAFF.

This chain links TRBV7-2 with TRBJ2-1, with D hard to call. This CDR3 spans 14 amino acids. Germline V CDR1 and CDR2: SGHTA, FQGNSA. V lost 5 bases to trimming and J lost 5 bases, with 13 bases between them. The CDR3 nucleotides are TGTGCCAGCAGCCCGCCCGGTGGTCACAATGAGCAGTTCTTC. The encoded protein is CASSPPGGHNEQFF.

This chain uses TRBV5-4 with TRBJ1-4; tentative D call: TRBD1 (5 bases). This CDR3 has 13 amino acids. V was cut by 6 bases and J by 6 bases, with 12 bases left in between. Germline V CDR1 and CDR2: SGHNT, YYREEE (reference sequence). CDR3 bases: TGTGCCAGCATAGGGGATGGGGATGAAAAACTGTTTTTT. Its protein product is CASIGDGDEKLFF.

This chain links TRBV5-6 with TRBJ2-2, with TRBD2 matching 8 bases. Germline V gene lookup returns CDR1 SGHDT and CDR2 YYEEEE. The CDR3 covers 16 residues. The V gene end was trimmed by 2 bases and the J gene end by 1 base; junction bases not matched to a gene: 4. CDR3 coding DNA: TGTGCCAGCAGCTTAGCGGGGGTCATGAACACCGGGGAGCTGTTTTTT. It codes for CASSLAGVMNTGELFF.

The chain carries TRBV28 and TRBJ2-7, with 7 bases aligning to TRBD2. This CDR3 is 15 amino acids long. Germline V lookup: CDR1 MDHEN, CDR2 SYDVKM. V dropped 3 bases and J dropped 7; count of bases not matched to a gene: 12. The CDR3 here is CASSFSDGGAGEQYF. In DNA form, the CDR3 reads TGTGCCAGCAGTTTCTCGGACGGGGGAGCGGGGGAGCAGTACTTC.

The rearrangement links TRBV4-3 to TRBJ1-2; D unclear. Germline V lookup: CDR1 LGHNA, CDR2 YSLEER. CDR3 size: 14 residues. Trimming took 1 base from V and 7 from J, leaving 13 bases between them. CDR3 nucleotides: TGCGCCAGCAGCCAAGGAGTCAGCAGAGGTGGCTACACCTTC. It specifies CASSQGVSRGGYTF.

The chain has TRBV7-9 and TRBJ1-2; D call uncertain. The CDR3 loop spans 14 amino acids. The germline gives CDR1 SEHNR, CDR2 FQNEAQ (reference sequence). The germline V and J ends were trimmed by 10 bases and 7 bases, with 22 bases remaining between them. CDR3: CATDLGESAGGYTF. The CDR3 bases are TGTGCCACCGACCTCGGAGAGTCCGCCGGTGGCTACACCTTC.

This chain uses TRBV10-2 with TRBJ2-7; D possibly corresponds to TRBD2 (5 bases). Germline V gene data show CDR1 as WSHSY and CDR2 as SAAADI. CDR3 length equals 14 residues. Trimming pared 6 bases from V and 6 bases from J, leaving 18 bases between. Here the CDR3 reads CASRAGATTGEQYF. The CDR3 DNA reads as TGCGCCAGCAGGGCGGGCGCCACAACGGGCGAGCAGTACTTC.

V gene TRBV19 combines with J gene TRBJ2-2, with D uncertain. The germline V gene has CDR1 LNHDA and CDR2 SQIVND (reference sequence). Trimming removed 5 bases at V and 0 bases at J, with 10 bases between. The CDR3 consists of 15 residues. The DNA for the CDR3 is TGTGCCAGTAGTCCTCGGGTCCCGAACACCGGGGAGCTGTTTTTT. This gives the protein CASSPRVPNTGELFF.

The chain joins TRBV28 to TRBJ2-2; TRBD1 matches 8 bases. J gave up 5 bases and V 5 bases, and 4 bases lay outside the gene matches. The CDR3 runs 14 residues. Germline CDR1 and CDR2: MDHEN and SYDVKM. CDR3 sequence: CASSPGGGTGELFF. DNA of the CDR3: TGTGCCAGCAGTCCAGGGGGCGGAACCGGGGAGCTGTTTTTT.

CDR3 in amino acids: CASSHRGSFEPQHF. The CDR3 nucleotides are TGTGCCAGTAGCCACAGGGGGAGCTTTGAGCCCCAGCATTTT. The chain employs TRBV19 and TRBJ1-5, with 8 bases fitting TRBD1. Per germline, CDR1 LNHDA and CDR2 SQIVND (reference sequence). The CDR3 runs to 14 residues. The V and J ends lost 6 bases and 8 bases, in that order; junction bases with no gene match: 9.

The chain links TRBV19 to TRBJ2-7; 7 bases are shared with TRBD1. The CDR3 sequence is 15 residues long. The V gene end was trimmed by 5 bases and the J gene end by 0 bases; junction bases not matched to a gene: 7. The germline CDR1 and CDR2 sequences are LNHDA and SQIVND (reference sequence). CDR3 in DNA: TGTGCCAGTAGTCCTACAGGGGAAATCTCCTACGAGCAGTACTTC. Amino acids: CASSPTGEISYEQYF.